This is a list of T cell receptor beta chains from one sample in a study of spatial heterogeneity in lung cancer. TCRdb analysed the 5' RACE reads with MiXCR anew, one entry per CDR3 protein. The top ten clones hold approximately 17% of a sample with roughly 120,000 distinct CDR3 sequences, more than 9% of them seen once. The sample here was PBMCs, taken at follow-up. The receptors shown here come from a male donor with early-stage non-small cell lung cancer. Both conserved end residues are part of each CDR3. A D gene is named only where the DNA matches it firmly. Part of the rows lack a size; the others show once, few, many or a class for expanded clones.

d_gene	v_gene	j_gene	abundance	len	CDR3nt	CDR3aa
TRBD2	TRBV11-2	TRBJ2-3	few	15	TGTGCCAGCAGCCCGACTAGCGGGGGGGCGAATACGCAGTATTTT	CASSPTSGGANTQYF
-	TRBV5-4	TRBJ2-5	many	14	TGTGCCAGCAGCTTGGATCGGATCCAAGAGACCCAGTACTTC	CASSLDRIQETQYF
TRBD1	TRBV7-9	TRBJ2-1	many	14	TGTGCCAGCAGCTCCCGACAGGGCCACGATGAGCAGTTCTTC	CASSSRQGHDEQFF
TRBD1	TRBV20-1	TRBJ1-5	few	17	TGCAGTGCTATCAGGAGGGACAGGGATTGGGGAAATCAGCCCCAGCATTTT	CSAIRRDRDWGNQPQHF
-	TRBV5-4	TRBJ2-2	-	16	TGTGCCAGCAGCCGCCCCGAGGGGTTAGGAACCGGGGAGCTGTTTTTT	CASSRPEGLGTGELFF
TRBD2	TRBV10-3	TRBJ2-1	-	13	TGTGCCATGGTGTCTAGCGGGGACAATGAGCAGTTCTTC	CAMVSSGDNEQFF
-	TRBV6-2/TRBV6-3	TRBJ1-1	-	13	TGTGCCAGCAGTTCAGAGGGGTGGACTGAAGCTTTCTTT	CASSSEGWTEAFF
TRBD1	TRBV28	TRBJ1-1	-	14	TGTGCCAGCAGTCTAGGAGGGGGCCACACTGAAGCTTTCTTT	CASSLGGGHTEAFF
-	TRBV6-5	TRBJ2-3	-	15	TGTGCCAGCAGTTACTCGAGGGGGGCCAGGGATACGCAGTATTTT	CASSYSRGARDTQYF
TRBD2	TRBV7-2	TRBJ2-1	few	15	TGTGCCAGCAGCTTTGGTCCTAGCGGGGGTAATGAGCAGTTCTTC	CASSFGPSGGNEQFF
-	TRBV5-1	TRBJ1-4	few	14	TGCGCCAGCAGCTTGGCCAGGGGTAATGAAAAACTGTTTTTT	CASSLARGNEKLFF
TRBD1	TRBV5-1	TRBJ1-4	many	15	TGCGCCAGCAGTACTCCGGGACAGGGAGGGGAAAAACTGTTTTTT	CASSTPGQGGEKLFF
-	TRBV20-1	TRBJ1-6	-	14	TGCAGTGCCCGCGGGGACGGAAGTTATTCACCCCTCCACTTT	CSARGDGSYSPLHF
-	TRBV9	TRBJ2-2	few	12	TGTGCCAGCAGCGTAGTTGCCGGGGAGCTGTTTTTT	CASSVVAGELFF
-	TRBV11-2	TRBJ1-1	-	14	TGTGCCAGCAGCTTAGTCACTCAAAACACTGAAGCTTTCTTT	CASSLVTQNTEAFF
-	TRBV20-1	TRBJ2-3	many	9	TGCAGTGCCCCCGGGATCAGAGTATTT	CSAPGIRVF
TRBD1	TRBV12-3/TRBV12-4	TRBJ1-1	-	15	TGTGCCAGCAGTTTGGACAGGCTCATGAACACTGAAGCTTTCTTT	CASSLDRLMNTEAFF
TRBD2	TRBV10-3	TRBJ2-1	many	12	TGTGCCATCAGCCTAGCGGGGTATGAGCAGTTCTTC	CAISLAGYEQFF
TRBD1	TRBV11-2	TRBJ1-1	-	16	TGTGCCAGCAGCACCCGGGACAGGAGCCCGTACGCTGAAGCTTTCTTT	CASSTRDRSPYAEAFF
-	TRBV5-1	TRBJ2-4	many	13	TGCGCCAGCAGCTACACCAACGAAAACATTCAGTACTTC	CASSYTNENIQYF
-	TRBV7-2	TRBJ2-5	-	16	TGTGCCAGCAGCTTCCAGATCAGGACAGACCAAGAGACCCAGTACTTC	CASSFQIRTDQETQYF
-	TRBV2	TRBJ1-3	many	14	TGTGCCAGCAGACCGGTTTTCTCTGGAAACACCATATATTTT	CASRPVFSGNTIYF
-	TRBV6-5	TRBJ1-2	few	16	TGTGCCAGCAGTTACACTCCGGGACAACGTTTTGGTGGCTACACCTTC	CASSYTPGQRFGGYTF
-	TRBV5-1	TRBJ1-2	-	14	TGCGCCAGCAGCCGAGACGGTGAAGGCTATGGCTACACCTTC	CASSRDGEGYGYTF
-	TRBV28	TRBJ1-1	-	13	TGTGCCAGCACCCCGTCGGTGTGGGCTGAAGCTTTCTTT	CASTPSVWAEAFF
-	TRBV20-1	TRBJ1-5	few	14	TGCAGTGCTGGCTTTTGGGAGGGCAATCAGCCCCAGCATTTT	CSAGFWEGNQPQHF
-	TRBV24-1	TRBJ2-3	-	15	TGTGCCACCAGTGATTTCGGAGGTTCTTTGGAGGGGCAGTATTTT	CATSDFGGSLEGQYF
TRBD2	TRBV11-2	TRBJ2-3	-	17	TGTGCCAGCAGCCGTGCCTTGGCGCGGGGGAACACAGATACGCAGTATTTT	CASSRALARGNTDTQYF
TRBD1	TRBV29-1	TRBJ1-2	many	12	TGCAGCGCTACCCCGGACAGGCTTATCTACACCTTC	CSATPDRLIYTF
-	TRBV4-2	TRBJ1-4	-	16	TGTGCCAGCAGCCAAGGTCCGGGTGGCACTAATAAAAAACTGTTTTTT	CASSQGPGGTNKKLFF
TRBD1	TRBV13	TRBJ2-1	many	16	TGTGCCAGCAGCTTCGTGAAGGACAGGGGCAGGAATGAGCAGTTCTTC	CASSFVKDRGRNEQFF
TRBD1	TRBV2	TRBJ2-5	-	13	TGTGCCAGCACCGGGACAGCACAAGAGACCCAGTACTTC	CASTGTAQETQYF
-	TRBV6-6	TRBJ2-7	few	12	TGTGCCAGCAGTCGACTGTTCTACGAGCAGTACTTC	CASSRLFYEQYF
TRBD1	TRBV5-1	TRBJ1-5	few	14	TGCGCCAGCAGCTTGACCACAGGGGAACAGCCCCAGCATTTT	CASSLTTGEQPQHF
-	TRBV3-1	TRBJ2-3	-	16	TGTGCCAGCAGCCAAGGGGCTAGCGAGTCAGCAGATACGCAGTATTTT	CASSQGASESADTQYF
TRBD1	TRBV7-2	TRBJ1-6	many	15	TGTGCCAGCAGCTTTTCCGGGACAGGGAGTTCACCCCTCCACTTT	CASSFSGTGSSPLHF
TRBD1	TRBV29-1	TRBJ1-1	many	14	TGCAGCGCATCGACCGGGACAGTGAACACTGAAGCTTTCTTT	CSASTGTVNTEAFF
TRBD2	TRBV27	TRBJ2-7	-	18	TGTGCCAGCAGTCCCCGCTCCTTCGGGACTAGCGGAAACTACGAGCAGTACTTC	CASSPRSFGTSGNYEQYF
-	TRBV20-1	TRBJ2-7	few	13	TGCAGTGCTAGAGATCGGTGGACAGTCCAGCAGTACTTC	CSARDRWTVQQYF
-	TRBV11-2	TRBJ2-6	-	14	TGTGCCAGCAGCTTCCCCCTGACGGCCAACGTCCTGACTTTC	CASSFPLTANVLTF
TRBD1	TRBV12-3/TRBV12-4	TRBJ1-2	few	16	TGTGCCAGCAGCCCGGGACAGGGGATAACTAACTATGGCTACACCTTC	CASSPGQGITNYGYTF
-	TRBV12-3/TRBV12-4	TRBJ1-4	few	13	TGTGCCAGCAGTTTAGGGGAGGCTGAAAAACTGTTTTTT	CASSLGEAEKLFF
-	TRBV2	TRBJ1-2	-	11	TGTGCCAGCGGCGGGGGCGGTGGCTACACCTTC	CASGGGGGYTF
-	TRBV6-2/TRBV6-3	TRBJ2-5	many	13	TGTGCCAGCAGACTCGAGACCCTACGGACCCAGTACTTC	CASRLETLRTQYF
TRBD2	TRBV9	TRBJ2-3	few	16	TGTGCCAGCAGCGTAGGCGGGGGGCTAAAAACAGATACGCAGTATTTT	CASSVGGGLKTDTQYF
-	TRBV29-1	TRBJ1-2	many	12	TGCAGCGTTGGGACAGCCTCCTATGGCTACACCTTC	CSVGTASYGYTF
-	TRBV7-9	TRBJ2-7	few	14	TGTGCCAGCAGCCCCGGCAGAGGGCCCTACGAGCAGTACTTC	CASSPGRGPYEQYF
-	TRBV10-3	TRBJ1-2	-	13	TGTGCCATCAGCTTCGACCGCCCCTATGGCTACACCTTC	CAISFDRPYGYTF
TRBD1	TRBV12-3/TRBV12-4	TRBJ1-2	-	15	TGTGCCAGCAGCCAAGGACAGGGGGCGTTCTATGGCTACACCTTC	CASSQGQGAFYGYTF
-	TRBV10-3	TRBJ2-5	many	11	TGTGCCATCAGTGCCCAAGAGACCCAGTACTTC	CAISAQETQYF
TRBD1	TRBV11-2	TRBJ1-2	few	15	TGTGCCAGCAGCGCTTACAGGGGGCGCGACTATGGCTACACCTTC	CASSAYRGRDYGYTF
-	TRBV20-1	TRBJ2-6	many	15	TGCAGTGCTCGGGTGGGCGGCTCTGGGGCCAACGTCCTGACTTTC	CSARVGGSGANVLTF